This TCR beta chain was retrieved from a study of cytomegalovirus exposure and HLA in healthy donors. Germline V gene sequence: CDR1 SGHVS, CDR2 FNYEAQ. Trimming at V came to 7 bases and at J to 7 bases, leaving 10 bases not matched to a gene. This CDR3 region has 15 residues. Use of 60 Vbeta and 13 Jbeta primers characterized the PCR. The method was immunoSEQ multiplex PCR; TCRdb's version includes in-frame clones alone and lacks a portion of them. This sample has around 100,000 clones; roughly 80% occur once, and the top ten carry about 14%. Sequencing was carried out using PBMCs. The V call is TRBV7-6, the J call TRBJ2-1, with 10 bases matching TRBD2. The TCR comes from a male donor in good health and CMV-seropositive. DNA of the CDR3: TGTGCCAGCACCCTTTCTAGCGGGGGTAGGAATGAGCAGTTCTTC. This sequence encodes CASTLSSGGRNEQFF.